This section outlines one T cell receptor beta chain sequence together with its context. As yet, its antigen is unknown. This record comes from a study of shared clonotypes between healthy human individuals. The germline CDR1 and CDR2 sequences are SNHLY and FYNNEI. The CDR3 sequence is 13 residues long. Germline trimming cut 5 bases from V and 5 bases from J; bases unmatched to any gene: 4. Regarding the study as a whole: Researchers sampled only blood; tissue repertoires likely differ.

Sequenced by immunoSEQ multiplex PCR; TCRdb stores in-frame clones only, minus some. The sample carries fewer than 650,000 clones, about 82% recorded once. This receptor was taken from a middle-aged woman in good health. Some clones in this sample may be carry-over from other donors' samples. The material sequenced was PBMCs. The chain couples TRBV2 to TRBJ2-7; 9 bases match TRBD1. DNA for the CDR3: TGTGCCAGCAGTCAGGGACAGGGTAACGAGCAGTACTTC. This sequence encodes CASSQGQGNEQYF.